This TCR beta chain was found in a study of shared clonotypes between healthy human individuals. General study points: Naive CD4 clonotypes were shared across several donors at roughly 5%.

Terminally differentiated effector memory CD45RA+ cells were excluded from the naive CD8 cells, which were CD45RO-negative and positively selected for CCR7. Concerning this clone: Antigen: not known.

The data were produced by immunoSEQ multiplex PCR, yet TCRdb's version contains in-frame clones alone and is incomplete. In the table there are approximately 2,000,000 clones, around 93% of which are singletons. Trimming removed 3 bases from V and 8 bases from J; junction bases left unmatched: 6. Germline values: CDR1 SGHRS, CDR2 YFSETQ. The CDR3 loop spans 15 amino acids. The TCR was taken from a man between 18 and 35 years old in good health. Some clones in this sample may be carry-over from other donors' samples. Material: naive CD8+ T cells from PBMCs. V usage is TRBV5-1 and J usage is TRBJ2-1; 12 bases match TRBD1. In nucleotides, the CDR3 is TGCGCCAGCAGCTCTTCCGGGACAGGGGGCCATGAGCAGTTCTTC. Translated: CASSSSGTGGHEQFF. Looking up the rest from reference TRBV5-1 and TRBJ2-1 gives the full variable domain: KAGVTQTPRYLIKTRGQQVTLSCSPISGHRSVSWYQQTPGQGLQFLFEYFSETQRNKGNFPGRFSGRQFSNSRSEMNVSTLELGDSALYLCASSSSGTGGHEQFFGPGTRLTVL.